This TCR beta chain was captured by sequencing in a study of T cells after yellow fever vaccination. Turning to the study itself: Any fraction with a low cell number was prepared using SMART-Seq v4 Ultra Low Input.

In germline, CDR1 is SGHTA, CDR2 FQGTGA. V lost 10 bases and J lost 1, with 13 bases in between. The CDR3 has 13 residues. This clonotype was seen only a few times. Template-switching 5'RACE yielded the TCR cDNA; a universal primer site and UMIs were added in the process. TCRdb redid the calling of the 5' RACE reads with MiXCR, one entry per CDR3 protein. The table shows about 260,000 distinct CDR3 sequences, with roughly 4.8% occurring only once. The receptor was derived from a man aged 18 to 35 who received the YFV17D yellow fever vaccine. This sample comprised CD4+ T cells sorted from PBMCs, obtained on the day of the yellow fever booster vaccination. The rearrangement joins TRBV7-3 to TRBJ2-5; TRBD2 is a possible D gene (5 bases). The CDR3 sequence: CATSRGPQETQYF. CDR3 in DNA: TGTGCCACCTCGAGAGGGCCCCAAGAGACCCAGTACTTC.